The 6 T cell receptor beta chains presented below share a single source sample, sequenced in a study of T cell repertoires in cytomegalovirus infection. TCRdb called the reads again in MiXCR, with one record for every CDR3 protein. The sample records hundreds of thousands of distinct CDR3 sequences, 15% to 20% being singletons. Source material: PBMCs. The receptors shown here come from a human donor in good health (CMV status not recorded). Some clones in this sample may be carry-over from other donors' samples.

This clonotype showed up many times. The V gene is TRBV7-3, the J gene TRBJ2-7; D unresolved. This CDR3 has 14 amino acids. Trimming cost V 5 bases and J 2 bases, with 13 bases left between them. Per germline, CDR1 SGHTA and CDR2 FQGTGA. CDR3 residues: CASSPTVAAYEQYF. For the CDR3, the DNA is TGTGCCAGCAGCCCCACCGTAGCCGCCTACGAGCAGTACTTC.

The chain combines TRBV12-3 or TRBV12-4 with TRBJ1-5, with D uncertain. The ends were cut back, 6 bases at V and 4 bases at J, with 10 bases in the middle. The CDR3 has 13 residues. In DNA form, the CDR3 reads TGTGCCAGCAGAAAAACGGGGAATCAGCCCCAGCATTTT. Its protein is CASRKTGNQPQHF.

The sample holds a few counts of this clonotype. V is TRBV25-1 and J is TRBJ1-1, with unresolved D. This CDR3 comprises 15 residues. The germline CDR1 and CDR2 sequences are MGHDK and SYGVNS. V gave up 1 base and J gave up 0 bases, with 9 bases separating them. The CDR3 loop is CASSEFEGVNTEAFF. The CDR3 bases are TGTGCCAGCAGTGAATTCGAGGGAGTGAACACTGAAGCTTTCTTT.

The sample holds many counts of this clonotype. V usage is TRBV7-8 and J usage is TRBJ2-6, with D perhaps TRBD2 (6 bases). Germline V lookup: CDR1 SGHVS, CDR2 FQNEAQ. V lost 4 bases and J lost 0, with 10 bases in between. The CDR3 consists of 16 residues. The DNA of the CDR3 is TGTGCCAGCAGCTGGTACGGGGGCTCTGGGGCCAACGTCCTGACTTTC. Translation gives CASSWYGGSGANVLTF.

This clonotype was found many times. The CDR3 DNA reads as TGTGCCAGCAGTTTATGGACTCAAGAGACCCAGTACTTC. Encoded protein: CASSLWTQETQYF. This chain uses TRBV12-3 or TRBV12-4 with TRBJ2-5; maybe TRBD2 (5 bases). With 2 bases removed from V and 2 bases from J, the gap between germline ends came to 6 bases. The CDR3 is 13 amino acids.

This clonotype occurred a few times. The chain's CDR3 is CASNSPSGGAEKLFF. For the CDR3, the DNA is TGTGCCAGCAATTCCCCCAGCGGGGGGGCTGAAAAACTGTTTTTT. This sequence joins TRBV12-3 or TRBV12-4 and TRBJ1-4, with D possibly being TRBD1 (6 bases). Trimming removed 7 bases from V and 7 bases from J, with 19 bases in between. This CDR3 comprises 15 residues.